The 15 T cell receptor beta chains below were found in one sample sequenced in a study of cytomegalovirus exposure and HLA in healthy donors. Sequenced by immunoSEQ multiplex PCR; TCRdb stores in-frame clones only, minus some. The table includes 350,000 or so clones, just over 85% detected once. The sequencing sample was made of PBMCs. The receptor source for this set is a woman under 30 in good health and CMV-seronegative.

The chain joins TRBV27 to TRBJ2-7, with D unresolved. The CDR3 contains 14 residues. Germline CDR1 MNHEY, CDR2 SMNVEV (reference sequence). Trimming left V 0 bases short and J 2 bases short, with 8 bases between. In DNA form, the CDR3 reads TGTGCCAGCAGTTTATCTCGGGTGCCCTACGAGCAGTACTTC. Protein: CASSLSRVPYEQYF.

The rearrangement links TRBV27 to TRBJ2-3; TRBD2 aligns across 8 bases. The CDR3 length is 18 residues. Germline-derived CDR1 and CDR2 are MNHEY and SMNVEV (reference sequence). V shed 4 bases, J shed 1 base, and the junction held 13 bases outside the gene matches. CDR3 amino acids: CASSSAYQRESGTDTQYF. DNA for the CDR3: TGTGCCAGCAGTTCGGCCTACCAGCGGGAGTCGGGCACAGATACGCAGTATTTT.

This rearrangement joins TRBV29-1 to TRBJ2-3; tentative D call: TRBD1 (6 bases). V was clipped by 6 bases and J by 0 bases, with 13 bases between them. The length of the CDR3 is 14 residues. The germline gives CDR1 SQVTM, CDR2 ANQGSEA. The DNA of the CDR3 is TGCAGCGTGTCTGGACAGACCAGCACAGATACGCAGTATTTT. The encoded protein is CSVSGQTSTDTQYF.

The gene calls are TRBV5-1 and TRBJ2-7; 7 nucleotides match TRBD2. The CDR3 runs to 19 residues. V lost 0 bases to trimming and J lost 0 bases; unmatched junction nucleotides: 15. The V gene's germline CDR1 is SGHRS and CDR2 YFSETQ. Here the CDR3 reads CASSLARIAGELPSYEQYF. The DNA for the CDR3 is TGCGCCAGCAGCTTGGCCCGGATAGCGGGCGAACTCCCCTCCTACGAGCAGTACTTC.

The chain combines TRBV7-2 with TRBJ2-7, with TRBD1 matching 7 bases. This CDR3 has 19 residues. CDR1 and CDR2 (germline): SGHTA, FQGNSA. V shed 5 bases and J 0 bases; nucleotides not matched to a gene: 19. The CDR3 coding sequence is TGTGCCAGCAGCACCAGACAGGGCGGCGGGTCCTCGAGCTCCTACGAGCAGTACTTC. Its protein is CASSTRQGGGSSSSYEQYF. Full variable domain (rest looked up from reference TRBV7-2 and TRBJ2-7): GAGVSQSPSNKVTEKGKDVELRCDPISGHTALYWYRQSLGQGLEFLIYFQGNSAPDKSGLPSDRFSAERTGGSVSTLTIQRTQQEDSAVYLCASSTRQGGGSSSSYEQYFGPGTRLTVT.

This chain joins TRBV29-1 and TRBJ1-1; D remains ambiguous. In germline, CDR1 is SQVTM, CDR2 ANQGSEA. Trimming removed 4 bases from V and 4 bases from J, with 13 bases in between. This CDR3 contains 13 residues. This chain's CDR3 is CSVVAGYGTEAFF. Here the CDR3 DNA reads TGCAGCGTTGTGGCCGGGTACGGCACTGAAGCTTTCTTT.

The genes are TRBV6-5 and TRBJ2-7; 10 bases fit TRBD2. The ends lost 8 bases at V and 0 bases at J; junction bases unmatched: 7. Germline V gene lookup returns CDR1 MNHEY and CDR2 SVGAGI. This CDR3 has 15 amino acids. CDR3: CASLSSGSRSYEQYF. In DNA, the CDR3 is TGTGCCAGCCTCTCTAGCGGGAGCCGCTCCTACGAGCAGTACTTC.

V is TRBV13 and J is TRBJ2-1; 8 bases are a match to TRBD2. Trimming at V came to 1 base and at J to 8 bases, leaving 7 bases not matched to a gene. CDR1 is PRHDT and CDR2 is FYEKMQ in the germline V gene (reference sequence). The CDR3 length is 15 residues. The CDR3 here is CASSLESGRADEQFF. The CDR3, as DNA: TGTGCCAGCAGCTTAGAGAGCGGGAGAGCCGATGAGCAGTTCTTC.

The chain has TRBV11-2 and TRBJ2-7; TRBD2 matches at 11 bases. This CDR3 spans 14 amino acids. Trimming cost V 5 bases and J 4 bases; bases outside gene matches: 4. CDR1 is SGHAT, CDR2 FQNNGV, per germline. CDR3 nucleotide sequence: TGTGCCAGCAGCCCGACTAGCGGGATGTACGAGCAGTACTTC. This sequence encodes CASSPTSGMYEQYF.

The V gene is TRBV6-6, the J gene TRBJ2-7, with 7 bases fitting TRBD2. The CDR3 is made up of 16 amino acids. The germline gives CDR1 MNHNY, CDR2 SVGAGI (reference sequence). The ends lost 7 bases at V and 3 bases at J; junction bases unmatched: 15. Here the CDR3 reads CASTYDSGVAGYEQYF. CDR3 nucleotide sequence: TGTGCCAGCACCTACGATAGTGGTGTAGCGGGCTACGAGCAGTACTTC.

The chain combines TRBV28 with TRBJ2-7, with 9 positions matching TRBD2. Germline V gene lookup returns CDR1 MDHEN and CDR2 SYDVKM. CDR3 size: 12 residues. V lost 6 bases and J lost 3; bases outside the gene matches: 0. CDR3: CASRTSGYEQYF. In DNA, the CDR3 is TGTGCCAGCAGGACTAGCGGCTACGAGCAGTACTTC. Looking up the rest from reference TRBV28 and TRBJ2-7 gives the full variable domain: DVKVTQSSRYLVKRTGEKVFLECVQDMDHENMFWYRQDPGLGLRLIYFSYDVKMKEKGDIPEGYSVSREKKERFSLILESASTNQTSMYLCASRTSGYEQYFGPGTRLTVT.

The genes are TRBV5-1 and TRBJ2-5; D is perhaps TRBD1 (6 bases). V shed 5 bases and J shed 2 bases, with 13 bases lying between them. CDR1 and CDR2 (germline): SGHRS, YFSETQ. The CDR3 length is 14 residues. This CDR3 is CASRLRGQQETQYF. DNA of the CDR3: TGCGCCAGCAGACTGCGAGGACAGCAAGAGACCCAGTACTTC.

This clone came up a few times. V and J are TRBV11-3 and TRBJ1-1, with D perhaps TRBD1 (5 bases). Germline V gene sequence: CDR1 SGHNT, CDR2 YENEEA. Trimming cost V 0 bases and J 3 bases, with 5 bases left between them. The CDR3 consists of 13 residues. CDR3 nucleotide sequence: TGTGCCAGCAGCTTAGAAGGGGACACTGAAGCTTTCTTT. Translated, it gives CASSLEGDTEAFF.

The chain has TRBV5-1 and TRBJ2-1; D gene unclear. Germline V gene lookup returns CDR1 SGHRS and CDR2 YFSETQ. Trimming left V 1 base short and J 9 bases short, with 11 bases between. This CDR3 comprises 13 residues. The CDR3 nucleotides are TGCGCCAGCAGCTTGATCCCCGCAGGTGAGCAGTTCTTC. Its translation is CASSLIPAGEQFF.

This chain uses TRBV7-2 with TRBJ1-2, with unresolved D. CDR3 size: 13 residues. Trimming took 2 bases from V and 7 from J, leaving 11 bases between them. Germline assignment: CDR1 SGHTA and CDR2 FQGNSA. The CDR3 protein is CASSLTQVGGYTF. The CDR3 DNA reads TGTGCCAGCAGCTTAACCCAGGTCGGTGGCTACACCTTC.